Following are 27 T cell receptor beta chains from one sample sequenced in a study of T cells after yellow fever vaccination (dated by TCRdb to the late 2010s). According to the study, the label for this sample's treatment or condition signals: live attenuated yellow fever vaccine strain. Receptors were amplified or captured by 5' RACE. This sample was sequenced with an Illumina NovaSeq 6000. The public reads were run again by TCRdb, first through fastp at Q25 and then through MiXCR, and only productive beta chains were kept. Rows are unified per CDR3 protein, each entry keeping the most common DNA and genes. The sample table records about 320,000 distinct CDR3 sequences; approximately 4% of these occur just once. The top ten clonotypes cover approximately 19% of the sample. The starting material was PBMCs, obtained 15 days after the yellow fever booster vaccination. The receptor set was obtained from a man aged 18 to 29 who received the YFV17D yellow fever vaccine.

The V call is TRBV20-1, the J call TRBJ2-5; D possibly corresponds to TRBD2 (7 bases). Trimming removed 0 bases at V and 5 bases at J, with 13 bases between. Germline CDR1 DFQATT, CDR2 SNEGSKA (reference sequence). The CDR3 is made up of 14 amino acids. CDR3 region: CSARDGGAGETQYF. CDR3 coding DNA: TGCAGTGCTAGAGATGGGGGGGCTGGGGAGACCCAGTACTTC.

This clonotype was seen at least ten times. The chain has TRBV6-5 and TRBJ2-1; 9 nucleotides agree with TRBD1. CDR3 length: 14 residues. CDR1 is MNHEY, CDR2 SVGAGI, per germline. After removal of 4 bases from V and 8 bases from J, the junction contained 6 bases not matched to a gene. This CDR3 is CASSSSDRGHEQFF. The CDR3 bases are TGTGCCAGCAGTTCATCGGACAGGGGCCATGAGCAGTTCTTC.

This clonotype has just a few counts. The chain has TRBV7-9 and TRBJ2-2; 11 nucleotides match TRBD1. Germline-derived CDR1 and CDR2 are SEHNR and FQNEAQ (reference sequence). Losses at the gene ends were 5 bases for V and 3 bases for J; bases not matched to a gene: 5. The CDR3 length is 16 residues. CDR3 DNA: TGTGCCAGCAGCCAAATGGGACAGGGGGACACCGGGGAGCTGTTTTTT. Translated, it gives CASSQMGQGDTGELFF.

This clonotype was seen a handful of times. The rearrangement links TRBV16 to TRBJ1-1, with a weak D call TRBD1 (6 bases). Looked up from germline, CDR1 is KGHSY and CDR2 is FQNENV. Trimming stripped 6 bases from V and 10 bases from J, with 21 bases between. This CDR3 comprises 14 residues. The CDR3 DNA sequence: TGTGCCAGCAGTCAAACAGACAGGCGGTTCGGAGCTTTCTTT. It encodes CASSQTDRRFGAFF.

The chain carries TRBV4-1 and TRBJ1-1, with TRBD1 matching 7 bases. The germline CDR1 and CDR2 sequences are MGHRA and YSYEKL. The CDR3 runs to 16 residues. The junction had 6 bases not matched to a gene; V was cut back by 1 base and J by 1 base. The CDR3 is CASSQVKGQRNTEAFF. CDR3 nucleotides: TGCGCCAGCAGCCAAGTGAAGGGACAGAGGAACACTGAAGCTTTCTTT.

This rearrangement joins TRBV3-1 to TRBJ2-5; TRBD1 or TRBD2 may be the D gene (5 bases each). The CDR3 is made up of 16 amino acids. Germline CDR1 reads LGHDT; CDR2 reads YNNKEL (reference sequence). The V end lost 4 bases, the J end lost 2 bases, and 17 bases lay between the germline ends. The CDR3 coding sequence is TGTGCCAGCAGCCCTATGGAGAGGGGATATCAAGAGACCCAGTACTTC. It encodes CASSPMERGYQETQYF.

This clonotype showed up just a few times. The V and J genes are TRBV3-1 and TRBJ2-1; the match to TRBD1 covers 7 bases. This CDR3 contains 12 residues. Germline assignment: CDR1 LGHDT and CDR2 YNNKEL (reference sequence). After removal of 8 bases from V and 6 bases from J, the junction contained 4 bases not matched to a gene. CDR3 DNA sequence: TGTGCCAGCCTTAACAGGGGCAATGAGCAGTTCTTC. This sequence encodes CASLNRGNEQFF.

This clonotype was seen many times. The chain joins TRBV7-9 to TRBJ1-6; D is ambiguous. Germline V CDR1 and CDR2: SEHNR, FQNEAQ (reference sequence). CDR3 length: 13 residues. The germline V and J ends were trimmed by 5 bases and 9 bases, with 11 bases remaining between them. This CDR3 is CASSVPGVSPLHF. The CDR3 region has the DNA TGTGCCAGCAGCGTCCCCGGCGTTTCACCCCTCCACTTT.

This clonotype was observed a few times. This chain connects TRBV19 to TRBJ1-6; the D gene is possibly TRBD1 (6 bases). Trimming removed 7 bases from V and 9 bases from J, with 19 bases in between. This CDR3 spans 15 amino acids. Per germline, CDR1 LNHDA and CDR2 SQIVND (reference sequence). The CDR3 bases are TGTGCCAGTAAGGAGGGGGGACATTGGAGTTCACCCCTCCACTTT. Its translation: CASKEGGHWSSPLHF. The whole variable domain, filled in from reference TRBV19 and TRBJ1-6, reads DGGITQSPKYLFRKEGQNVTLSCEQNLNHDAMYWYRQDPGQGLRLIYYSQIVNDFQKGDIAEGYSVSREKKESFPLTVTSAQKNPTAFYLCASKEGGHWSSPLHFGNGTRLTVT.

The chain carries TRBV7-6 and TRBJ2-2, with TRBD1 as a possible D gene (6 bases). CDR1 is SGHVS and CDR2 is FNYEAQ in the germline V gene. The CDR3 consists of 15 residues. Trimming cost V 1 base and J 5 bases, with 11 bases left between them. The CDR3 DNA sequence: TGTGCCAGCAGCTTAGGAGGGGGAGAAACCGGGGAGCTGTTTTTT. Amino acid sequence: CASSLGGGETGELFF.

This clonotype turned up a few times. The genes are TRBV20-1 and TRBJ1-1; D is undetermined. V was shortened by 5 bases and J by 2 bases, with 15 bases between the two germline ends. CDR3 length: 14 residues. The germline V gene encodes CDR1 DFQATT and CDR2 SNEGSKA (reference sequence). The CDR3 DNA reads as TGCAGTGCTGCCCAGGAGGACTTCAACACTGAAGCTTTCTTT. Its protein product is CSAAQEDFNTEAFF.

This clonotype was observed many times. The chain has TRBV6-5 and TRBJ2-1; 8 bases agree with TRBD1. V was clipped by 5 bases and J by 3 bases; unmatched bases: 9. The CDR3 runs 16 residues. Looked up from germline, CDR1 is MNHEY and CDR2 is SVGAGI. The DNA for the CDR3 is TGTGCCAGCAGTCCTATTGGAGACAGGGGCTACAATGAGCAGTTCTTC. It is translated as CASSPIGDRGYNEQFF.

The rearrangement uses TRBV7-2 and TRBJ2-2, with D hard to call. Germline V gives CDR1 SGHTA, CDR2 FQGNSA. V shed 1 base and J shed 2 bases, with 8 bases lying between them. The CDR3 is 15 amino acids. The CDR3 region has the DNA TGTGCCAGCAGCTTAGGTCCGCTTAACACCGGGGAGCTGTTTTTT. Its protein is CASSLGPLNTGELFF.

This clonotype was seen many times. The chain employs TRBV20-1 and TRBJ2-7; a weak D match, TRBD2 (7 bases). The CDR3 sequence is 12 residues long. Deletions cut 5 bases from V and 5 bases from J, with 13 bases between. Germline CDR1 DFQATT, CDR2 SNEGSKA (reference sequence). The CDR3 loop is CSAGGAIDEQYF. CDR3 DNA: TGCAGTGCTGGGGGGGCTATAGACGAGCAGTACTTC.

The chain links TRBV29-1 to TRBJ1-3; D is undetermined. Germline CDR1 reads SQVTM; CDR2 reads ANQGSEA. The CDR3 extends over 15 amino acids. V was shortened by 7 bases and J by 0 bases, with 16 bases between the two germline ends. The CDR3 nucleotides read TGCAGCGCGACCGGACGGAACTACTCTGGAAACACCATATATTTT. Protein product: CSATGRNYSGNTIYF.

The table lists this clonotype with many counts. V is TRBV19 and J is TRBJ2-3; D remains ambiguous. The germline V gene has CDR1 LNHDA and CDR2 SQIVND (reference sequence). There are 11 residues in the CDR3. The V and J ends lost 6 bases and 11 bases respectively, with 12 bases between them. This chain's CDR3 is CASSQALQQYF. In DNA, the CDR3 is TGTGCCAGTAGCCAGGCGCTCCAGCAGTATTTT. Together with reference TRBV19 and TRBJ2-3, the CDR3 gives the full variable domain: DGGITQSPKYLFRKEGQNVTLSCEQNLNHDAMYWYRQDPGQGLRLIYYSQIVNDFQKGDIAEGYSVSREKKESFPLTVTSAQKNPTAFYLCASSQALQQYFGPGTRLTVL.

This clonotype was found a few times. The DNA for the CDR3 is TGCGCCAGCAGATTGCTACCGGGGGCGAAGGGGGATGAGCAGTTCTTC. Amino acids: CASRLLPGAKGDEQFF. This rearrangement joins TRBV5-1 to TRBJ2-1; D assignment may be TRBD1 or TRBD2 (6 bases each). The germline V gene has CDR1 SGHRS and CDR2 YFSETQ. The CDR3 runs 16 residues. Deletions cut 5 bases from V and 8 bases from J, with 23 bases between.

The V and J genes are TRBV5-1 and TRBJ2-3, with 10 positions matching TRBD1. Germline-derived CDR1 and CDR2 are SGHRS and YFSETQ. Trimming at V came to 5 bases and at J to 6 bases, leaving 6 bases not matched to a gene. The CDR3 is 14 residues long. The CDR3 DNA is TGCGCCAGCAGAACCGGGACAGGGGTTGATACGCAGTATTTT. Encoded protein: CASRTGTGVDTQYF.

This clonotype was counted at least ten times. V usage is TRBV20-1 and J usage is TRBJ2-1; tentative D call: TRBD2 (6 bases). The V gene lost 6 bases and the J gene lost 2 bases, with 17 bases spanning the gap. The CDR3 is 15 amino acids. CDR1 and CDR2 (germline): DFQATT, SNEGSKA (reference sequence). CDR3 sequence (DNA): TGCAGTGCAGACAAGCCGGGACTCCCCTACAATGAGCAGTTCTTC. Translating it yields CSADKPGLPYNEQFF.

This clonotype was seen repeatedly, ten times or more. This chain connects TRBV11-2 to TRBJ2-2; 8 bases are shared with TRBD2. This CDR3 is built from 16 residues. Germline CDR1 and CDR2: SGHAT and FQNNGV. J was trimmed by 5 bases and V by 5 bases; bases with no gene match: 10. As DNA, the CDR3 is TGTGCCAGCAGCCCCGTCCGGGGGGGGAGGACCGGGGAGCTGTTTTTT. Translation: CASSPVRGGRTGELFF.

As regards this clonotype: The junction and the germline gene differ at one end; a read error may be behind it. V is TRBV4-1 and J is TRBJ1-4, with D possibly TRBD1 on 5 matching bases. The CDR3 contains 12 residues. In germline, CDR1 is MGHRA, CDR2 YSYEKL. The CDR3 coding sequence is TGCGCCAGCAGCCAAGCCCAGGGAGTTCCGACTTTT. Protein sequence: CASSQAQGVPTF.

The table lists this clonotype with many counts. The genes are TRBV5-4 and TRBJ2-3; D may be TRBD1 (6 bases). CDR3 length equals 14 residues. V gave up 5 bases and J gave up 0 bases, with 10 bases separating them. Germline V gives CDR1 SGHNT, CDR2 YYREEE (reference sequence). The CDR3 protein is CASRSGQSTDTQYF. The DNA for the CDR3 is TGTGCCAGCAGATCCGGACAGAGCACAGATACGCAGTATTTT.

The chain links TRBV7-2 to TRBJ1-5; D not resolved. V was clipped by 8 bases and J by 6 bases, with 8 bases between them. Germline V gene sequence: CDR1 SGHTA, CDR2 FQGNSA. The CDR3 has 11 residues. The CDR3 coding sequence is TGTGCCAGCGGGTGGACTCAGCCCCAGCATTTT. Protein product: CASGWTQPQHF.

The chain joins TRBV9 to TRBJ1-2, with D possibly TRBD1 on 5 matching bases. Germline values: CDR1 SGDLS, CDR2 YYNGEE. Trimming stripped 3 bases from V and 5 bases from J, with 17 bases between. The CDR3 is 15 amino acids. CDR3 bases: TGTGCCAGCAGCGCCCCAGGGATAACTGGTTATGGCTACACCTTC. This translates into CASSAPGITGYGYTF.

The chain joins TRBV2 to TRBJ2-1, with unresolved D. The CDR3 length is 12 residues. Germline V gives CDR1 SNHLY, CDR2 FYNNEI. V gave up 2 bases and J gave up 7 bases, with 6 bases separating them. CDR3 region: CASSEHDNEQFF. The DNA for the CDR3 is TGTGCCAGCAGTGAACATGATAATGAGCAGTTCTTC.

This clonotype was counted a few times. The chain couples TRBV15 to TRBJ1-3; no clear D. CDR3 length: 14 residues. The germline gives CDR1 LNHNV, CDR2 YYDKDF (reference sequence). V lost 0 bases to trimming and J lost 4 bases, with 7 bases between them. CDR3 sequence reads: CATSREVGGNTIYF. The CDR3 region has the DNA TGTGCCACCAGCAGAGAGGTGGGAGGAAACACCATATATTTT.

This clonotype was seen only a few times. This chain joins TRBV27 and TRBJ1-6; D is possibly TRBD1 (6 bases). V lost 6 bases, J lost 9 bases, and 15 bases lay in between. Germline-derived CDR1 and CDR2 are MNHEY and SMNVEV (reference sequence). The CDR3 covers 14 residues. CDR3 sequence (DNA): TGTGCCAGCAGCTCGGGGGGGCCGAGTTCACCCCTCCACTTT. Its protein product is CASSSGGPSSPLHF.